This T cell receptor (beta chain) emerged from a study of control samples from healthy donors and cancer patients. The CDR3 contains 13 residues. V dropped 4 bases and J dropped 7; count of bases not matched to a gene: 2. CDR1 SNHLY and CDR2 FYNNEI come from the germline V gene. The protocol was immunoSEQ multiplex PCR, while the TCRdb copy is restricted to in-frame clones and leaves out a portion. The table records around 200,000 clones, roughly nine tenths of them present only once. V and J are TRBV2 and TRBJ1-2, with 11 bases matching TRBD1. This receptor was taken from a young woman in good health. Sample: blood. The DNA of the CDR3 is TGTGCCAGCAGTGGGACAGGGGGCTTTGGCTACACCTTC. It specifies CASSGTGGFGYTF.